A single sample gave rise to the 29 T cell receptor beta chains below, sequenced in a study of beta chain features in type 1 diabetes (dated by TCRdb to about 2018). Receptor libraries were prepared by the immunoSEQ multiplex PCR assay. The entire amount of isolated RNA was reverse transcribed using the High Capacity cDNA Reverse Transcription Kit, so the sequenced TCRB transcripts were expressed ones. The table was pulled from immuneACCESS by TCRdb, which kept in-frame rearrangements only. Such tables lose some clones; where checked, under half of the loss comes from unresolved V genes, and the rest has no known cause. Within this sample are about 350,000 clones, with around 19% of them counted one time only. The ten top clones hold 0.044% of the sample. The sequenced sample was naive CD4+ T cells from blood. The cell subset or site label, read with the paper, signifies: true naive CD4+ T cells. The receptor source for this set is a woman under 30 in good health.

This clone was detected a few times. This chain joins TRBV7-9 and TRBJ1-1; the match to TRBD1 covers 8 bases. Looked up from germline, CDR1 is SEHNR and CDR2 is FQNEAQ (reference sequence). This CDR3 is built from 15 residues. Losses at the gene ends were 1 base for V and 6 bases for J; bases not matched to a gene: 7. The CDR3 protein is CASSLVGTGRPEAFF. CDR3 DNA sequence: TGTGCCAGCAGCTTAGTTGGGACAGGTAGACCTGAAGCTTTCTTT.

This clone was counted only a few times. V usage is TRBV11-3 and J usage is TRBJ1-2; D possibly corresponds to TRBD1 (6 bases). The CDR3 covers 14 residues. Germline CDR1 and CDR2: SGHNT and YENEEA. V lost 5 bases to trimming and J lost 4 bases, with 14 bases between them. The chain's CDR3 is CASSPTGLVYGYTF. The CDR3 nucleotides are TGTGCCAGCAGCCCGACAGGTCTCGTCTATGGCTACACCTTC.

The CDR3 DNA is TGCGCCAGCAGCTTCCGGGACAGCGCTACTAACTATGGCTACACCTTC. It encodes CASSFRDSATNYGYTF. The rearrangement links TRBV5-1 to TRBJ1-2; 7 bases align to TRBD1. V was pared by 2 bases and J by 0 bases, with 7 bases of the junction left unmatched. The CDR3 has 16 residues. Germline values: CDR1 SGHRS, CDR2 YFSETQ.

Only a few counts were recorded for this clone. V usage is TRBV5-1 and J usage is TRBJ1-2; no definite D call. Per germline, CDR1 SGHRS and CDR2 YFSETQ. The length of the CDR3 is 13 residues. V was cut by 0 bases and J by 5 bases, with 8 bases left in between. CDR3 in DNA: TGCGCCAGCAGCTTGGCCGAGGCGTATGGCTACACCTTC. Its translation is CASSLAEAYGYTF.

The V call is TRBV4-3, the J call TRBJ1-2; 8 bases agree with TRBD1. Germline CDR1 is LGHNA and CDR2 is YSLEER. Trimming at V came to 3 bases and at J to 6 bases, leaving 6 bases not matched to a gene. CDR3 length: 14 amino acids. This CDR3 is CASSQGRGRDGYTF. CDR3 nucleotides: TGCGCCAGCAGCCAGGGCAGGGGGCGGGATGGCTACACCTTC.

The chain joins TRBV18 to TRBJ2-7, with 9 bases that match TRBD1. This CDR3 has 14 amino acids. The V and J ends lost 6 bases and 6 bases, in that order; junction bases with no gene match: 9. CDR1 and CDR2 (germline): KGHSH, LQKENI. CDR3 nucleotide sequence: TGTGCCAGCTCCCCGACAGGGGGGCAGCGCGAGCAGTACTTC. Its translation: CASSPTGGQREQYF.

Only a few counts were recorded for this clone. V usage is TRBV9 and J usage is TRBJ2-2, with D tentatively TRBD1 (5 bases). Trimming shortened V by 6 bases and J by 0 bases, and 9 bases separated the two germline ends. The V gene's germline CDR1 is SGDLS and CDR2 YYNGEE. The CDR3 sequence is 14 residues long. The CDR3 coding sequence is TGTGCCAGCACCAGGGCGGCGAACACCGGGGAGCTGTTTTTT. Translated, it gives CASTRAANTGELFF.

This clone was counted between two and nine times. The V and J genes are TRBV25-1 and TRBJ2-1; tentatively, D is TRBD2 (6 bases). The CDR3 is 11 amino acids. CDR1 and CDR2 (germline): MGHDK, SYGVNS. V was trimmed by 4 bases and J by 10 bases, leaving 8 bases between them. The CDR3 DNA follows: TGTGCCAGCAGTGGAGGGAGGGAGCAGTTCTTC. Protein product: CASSGGREQFF.

V usage is TRBV19 and J usage is TRBJ1-1; no definite D call. The CDR3 totals 14 residues. Germline CDR1 and CDR2: LNHDA and SQIVND (reference sequence). Between the trimmed V and J ends, which lost 5 bases and 1 base, there was a span of 11 bases. The DNA for the CDR3 is TGTGCCAGTAGTCTCAATTGGAGGAACACTGAAGCTTTCTTT. Amino acid sequence: CASSLNWRNTEAFF.

There are a few counts of this clone. The J gene is TRBJ2-7, the V gene TRBV5-1; TRBD1 agrees at 8 bases. This CDR3 is built from 14 residues. CDR1 SGHRS and CDR2 YFSETQ come from the germline V gene. J was trimmed by 1 base and V by 4 bases; bases with no gene match: 4. The CDR3 protein is CASSGWTGSYEQYF. DNA of the CDR3: TGCGCCAGCAGCGGATGGACAGGGTCCTACGAGCAGTACTTC.

This clone was observed a few times. The chain links TRBV29-1 to TRBJ2-5; D is uncertain. The V end lost 2 bases, the J end lost 2 bases, and 9 bases lay between the germline ends. Germline CDR1 and CDR2: SQVTM and ANQGSEA. This CDR3 comprises 13 residues. CDR3 in DNA: TGCAGCGTTGAATCAGACTTACAAGAGACCCAGTACTTC. This gives the protein CSVESDLQETQYF.

The chain recombines TRBV30 with TRBJ1-2, with 7 bases identical to TRBD1. Per the germline V gene, CDR1 is GTSNPN and CDR2 is SVGIG (reference sequence). The length of the CDR3 is 14 residues. J gave up 4 bases and V 2 bases, and 7 bases lay outside the gene matches. The CDR3 nucleotides read TGTGCCTGGAGTTCAGGGGGTTCGGCCTATGGCTACACCTTC. Encoded protein: CAWSSGGSAYGYTF.

The rearrangement links TRBV6-6 to TRBJ2-5; 12 positions match TRBD2. The trim removed 5 bases at V and 4 bases at J, leaving 8 bases unmatched. Germline V gives CDR1 MNHNY, CDR2 SVGAGI (reference sequence). There are 16 residues in the CDR3. The CDR3 loop is CASSRGLAGVGETQYF. CDR3 coding DNA: TGTGCCAGCAGTCGGGGACTAGCGGGTGTCGGAGAGACCCAGTACTTC.

This clone occurred a few times. J is TRBJ2-3 and V is TRBV5-1, with D hard to call. There are 13 residues in the CDR3. Germline assignment: CDR1 SGHRS and CDR2 YFSETQ. V lost 1 base, J lost 6 bases, and 9 bases lay in between. CDR3 amino acids: CASSLIPEDTQYF. The CDR3 DNA is TGCGCCAGCAGCTTGATACCCGAGGATACGCAGTATTTT.

This clone was counted a few times. The chain combines TRBV9 with TRBJ2-3; 7 bases are a match to TRBD2. The CDR3 length is 17 residues. V gave up 0 bases and J gave up 1 base; unmatched junction bases: 8. CDR1 SGDLS and CDR2 YYNGEE come from the germline V gene. CDR3 region: CASSVATGTIRTDTQYF. CDR3 in DNA: TGTGCCAGCAGCGTAGCTACTGGGACTATCCGCACAGATACGCAGTATTTT.

The rearrangement uses TRBV5-4 and TRBJ2-4; 9 nucleotides line up with TRBD2. The germline gives CDR1 SGHNT, CDR2 YYREEE (reference sequence). The length of the CDR3 is 12 residues. J lost 15 bases, V lost 3 bases, and 7 bases had no gene match. CDR3 DNA: TGTGCCAGCAGCTCCCCGGGACTAGCTCCGTACTTC. Encoded protein: CASSSPGLAPYF.

DNA of the CDR3: TGTGCCAGCAGTTACCGGGGCACAGATACGCAGTATTTT. The encoded protein is CASSYRGTDTQYF. This chain uses TRBV6-6 with TRBJ2-3; D uncertain. Looked up from germline, CDR1 is MNHNY and CDR2 is SVGAGI (reference sequence). The CDR3 sequence is 13 residues long. V lost 2 bases and J lost 1, with 4 bases in between.

In its sample, this clone was seen a few times. DNA of the CDR3: TGTGCCAGTAATAGCGATAGCTCCTACAATGAGCAGTTCTTC. It yields the protein CASNSDSSYNEQFF. The rearrangement uses TRBV19 and TRBJ2-1; maybe TRBD2 (5 bases). Trimming stripped 7 bases from V and 0 bases from J, with 10 bases between. The CDR3 covers 14 residues. The germline V gene encodes CDR1 LNHDA and CDR2 SQIVND (reference sequence). The full variable domain, with the rest looked up from reference TRBV19 and TRBJ2-1, is DGGITQSPKYLFRKEGQNVTLSCEQNLNHDAMYWYRQDPGQGLRLIYYSQIVNDFQKGDIAEGYSVSREKKESFPLTVTSAQKNPTAFYLCASNSDSSYNEQFFGPGTRLTVL.

A few counts support this clone. Here the CDR3 DNA reads TGTGCCAGCAGTTTATATGGAGACCTGAACACTGAAGCTTTCTTT. It translates to CASSLYGDLNTEAFF. This chain uses TRBV27 with TRBJ1-1; D is uncertain. The germline CDR1 and CDR2 sequences are MNHEY and SMNVEV (reference sequence). The CDR3 has 15 residues. The V end was cut by 1 base, the J end by 0 bases, with 9 bases between.

Here the CDR3 reads CASSPTGNVANEKLFF. The CDR3 DNA is TGTGCCAGCAGTCCGACAGGGAACGTTGCTAATGAAAAACTGTTTTTT. V usage is TRBV28 and J usage is TRBJ1-4; 7 bases agree with TRBD1. Germline CDR1 reads MDHEN; CDR2 reads SYDVKM. Trimming took 5 bases from V and 3 from J; bases not matched to a gene: 9. This CDR3 comprises 16 residues.

This clone showed up just a few times. The genes are TRBV6-6 and TRBJ1-4, with a weak D call TRBD1 (5 bases). This CDR3 comprises 15 residues. Per the germline V gene, CDR1 is MNHNY and CDR2 is SVGAGI (reference sequence). Deletions cut 7 bases from V and 0 bases from J, with 12 bases between. The CDR3 nucleotides are TGTGCCAGCATGGGCAGGGTAGCAACTAATGAAAAACTGTTTTTT. Its translation: CASMGRVATNEKLFF.

This clone showed up just a few times. This same CDR3 is encoded by further DNA sequences in the sample. CDR3 DNA: TGTGCCAGCTCACCAGGAACAGGGGGTAATCAGCCCCAGCATTTT. This translates into CASSPGTGGNQPQHF. The J gene is TRBJ1-5, the V gene TRBV18; TRBD1 agrees at 8 bases. The CDR3 is made up of 15 amino acids. CDR1 and CDR2 (germline): KGHSH, LQKENI. Trimming took 2 bases from V and 4 from J; bases not matched to a gene: 4. Together with reference TRBV18 and TRBJ1-5, the CDR3 gives the full variable domain: NAGVMQNPRHLVRRRGQEARLRCSPMKGHSHVYWYRQLPEEGLKFMVYLQKENIIDESGMPKERFSAEFPKEGPSILRIQQVVRGDSAAYFCASSPGTGGNQPQHFGDGTRLSIL.

The V and J genes are TRBV18 and TRBJ2-1, with 7 bases aligning to TRBD2. This CDR3 contains 15 residues. Germline CDR1 reads KGHSH; CDR2 reads LQKENI. V shed 2 bases and J 5 bases; nucleotides not matched to a gene: 6. CDR3 DNA sequence: TGTGCCAGCTCACCAAATGCGGGAGTGAACAATGAGCAGTTCTTC. Translating gives CASSPNAGVNNEQFF.

This clone turned up a few times. The junction shows a germline mismatch at one end, possibly a read error. This sequence joins TRBV4-2 and TRBJ2-1; possible D gene TRBD1, 6 bases. The CDR3 length is 12 residues. Germline V CDR1 and CDR2: LGHNA, YNFKEQ. The CDR3 is CASSPTGHDYIF. Here the CDR3 DNA reads TGTGCCAGCAGCCCAACAGGGCACGACTATATCTTC.

In this sample, this clone turned up a few times. Other DNA sequences within the sample encode an identical CDR3. The V call is TRBV7-2, the J call TRBJ2-7; a weak D match, TRBD2 (6 bases). The CDR3 has 14 residues. The germline V and J ends were trimmed by 3 bases and 0 bases, with 9 bases remaining between them. The germline V gene encodes CDR1 SGHTA and CDR2 FQGNSA. The CDR3 loop reads CASSFGGSSYEQYF. The CDR3 DNA is TGTGCCAGCAGCTTTGGAGGGAGCTCCTACGAGCAGTACTTC.

The sample holds a few counts of this clone. The chain recombines TRBV5-1 with TRBJ1-4, with 7 bases identical to TRBD1. The CDR3 loop spans 15 amino acids. With 5 bases clipped from V and 5 bases from J, the junction kept 9 bases outside the gene matches. CDR1 and CDR2 from the germline V gene are SGHRS and YFSETQ. CDR3 amino acids: CASRRTSGQNEKLFF. The CDR3 bases are TGCGCCAGCAGACGTACCTCGGGACAGAATGAAAAACTGTTTTTT.

This clone was seen once. The chain combines TRBV4-1 with TRBJ2-7, with 7 bases identical to TRBD2. The CDR3 is 14 residues long. V gave up 5 bases and J gave up 4 bases; unmatched junction bases: 8. Germline V gives CDR1 MGHRA, CDR2 YSYEKL. CDR3 nucleotides: TGCGCCAGCAGCGGCCAGGGAGGGTCATACGAGCAGTACTTC. Translated, it gives CASSGQGGSYEQYF.

This clone was counted a few times. The chain links TRBV13 to TRBJ1-1, with D perhaps TRBD1 (6 bases). The germline V gene has CDR1 PRHDT and CDR2 FYEKMQ (reference sequence). V was trimmed by 4 bases and J by 1 base, leaving 7 bases between them. The CDR3 sequence is 13 residues long. The CDR3 spells CASSSTGNTEAFF. CDR3 DNA sequence: TGTGCCAGCAGCTCGACAGGGAACACTGAAGCTTTCTTT.

The chain couples TRBV6-5 to TRBJ2-2, with D tentatively TRBD2 (6 bases). CDR1 is MNHEY, CDR2 SVGAGI, per germline. The CDR3 runs to 14 residues. V was trimmed by 11 bases and J by 4 bases, leaving 17 bases between them. Here the CDR3 reads CAVNPGSGTGELFF. As DNA, the CDR3 is TGTGCCGTCAACCCCGGGAGTGGCACCGGGGAGCTGTTTTTT.